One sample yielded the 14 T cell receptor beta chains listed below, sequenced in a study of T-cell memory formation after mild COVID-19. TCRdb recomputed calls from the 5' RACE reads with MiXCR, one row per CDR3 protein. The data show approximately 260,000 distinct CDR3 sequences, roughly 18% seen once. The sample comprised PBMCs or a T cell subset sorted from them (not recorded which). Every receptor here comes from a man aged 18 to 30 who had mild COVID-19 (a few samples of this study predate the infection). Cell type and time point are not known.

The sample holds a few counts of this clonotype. This CDR3 reads CASSHIWGTEAFF. The CDR3 DNA is TGTGCCAGCAGCCATATCTGGGGGACTGAAGCTTTCTTT. The rearrangement joins TRBV27 to TRBJ1-1; D might be TRBD1 (5 bases). The CDR3 loop spans 13 amino acids. Trimming stripped 6 bases from V and 5 bases from J, with 13 bases between. Germline V gene data show CDR1 as MNHEY and CDR2 as SMNVEV (reference sequence).

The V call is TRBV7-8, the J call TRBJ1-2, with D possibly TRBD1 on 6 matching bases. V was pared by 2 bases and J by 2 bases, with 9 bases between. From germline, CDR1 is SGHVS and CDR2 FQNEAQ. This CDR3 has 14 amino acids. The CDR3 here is CASSLQGPNYGYTF. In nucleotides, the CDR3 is TGTGCCAGCAGCTTACAGGGGCCCAACTATGGCTACACCTTC.

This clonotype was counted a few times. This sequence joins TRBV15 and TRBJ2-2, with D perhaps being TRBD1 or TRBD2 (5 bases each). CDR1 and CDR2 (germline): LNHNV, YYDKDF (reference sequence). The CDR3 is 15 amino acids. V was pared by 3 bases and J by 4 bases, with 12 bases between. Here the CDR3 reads CATSRGPTSTGELFF. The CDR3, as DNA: TGTGCCACCAGCAGGGGACCCACTTCCACCGGGGAGCTGTTTTTT.

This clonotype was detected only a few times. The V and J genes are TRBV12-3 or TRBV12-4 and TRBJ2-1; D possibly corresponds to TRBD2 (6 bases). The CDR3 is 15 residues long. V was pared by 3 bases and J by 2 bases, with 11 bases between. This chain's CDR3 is CASSFLAGTYNEQFF. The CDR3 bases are TGTGCCAGCAGTTTTTTGGCGGGAACCTACAATGAGCAGTTCTTC.

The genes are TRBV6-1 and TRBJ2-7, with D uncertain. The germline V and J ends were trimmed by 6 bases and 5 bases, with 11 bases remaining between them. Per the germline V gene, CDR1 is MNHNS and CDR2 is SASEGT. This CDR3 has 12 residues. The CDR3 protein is CASSLRAHEQYF. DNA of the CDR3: TGTGCCAGCAGCTTAAGGGCCCACGAGCAGTACTTC.

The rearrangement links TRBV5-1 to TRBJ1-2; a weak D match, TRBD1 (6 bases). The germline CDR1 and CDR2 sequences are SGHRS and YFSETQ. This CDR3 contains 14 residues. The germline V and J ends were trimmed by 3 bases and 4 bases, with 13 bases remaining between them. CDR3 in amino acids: CASSSAQGSYGYTF. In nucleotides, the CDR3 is TGCGCCAGCAGCTCCGCGCAGGGGAGCTATGGCTACACCTTC.

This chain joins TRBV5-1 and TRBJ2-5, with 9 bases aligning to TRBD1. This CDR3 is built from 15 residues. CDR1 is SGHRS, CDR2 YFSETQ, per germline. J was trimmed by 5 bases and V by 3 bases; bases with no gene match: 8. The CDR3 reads CASSSQQGAVETQYF. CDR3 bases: TGCGCCAGCAGCTCGCAACAGGGGGCTGTGGAGACCCAGTACTTC.

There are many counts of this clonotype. The CDR3 loop is CASSVAATRYNSPLHF. CDR3 nucleotides: TGTGCCAGCAGCGTAGCGGCCACCCGATATAATTCACCCCTCCACTTT. The chain links TRBV9 to TRBJ1-6; D call uncertain. Trimming shortened V by 0 bases and J by 4 bases, and 11 bases separated the two germline ends. The CDR3 runs to 16 residues. CDR1 SGDLS and CDR2 YYNGEE come from the germline V gene.

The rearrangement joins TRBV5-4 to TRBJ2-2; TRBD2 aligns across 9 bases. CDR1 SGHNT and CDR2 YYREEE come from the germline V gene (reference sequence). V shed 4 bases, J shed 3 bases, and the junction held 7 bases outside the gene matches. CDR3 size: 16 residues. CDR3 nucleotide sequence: TGTGCCAGCAGCATGGCGGCGGGGGGGCACACCGGGGAGCTGTTTTTT. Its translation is CASSMAAGGHTGELFF.

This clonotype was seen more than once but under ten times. CDR3 amino acids: CSANRGGELFF. The CDR3 DNA reads TGCAGTGCTAATCGGGGCGGGGAGCTGTTTTTT. J is TRBJ2-2 and V is TRBV20-1; possible D gene TRBD2, 5 bases. CDR1 and CDR2 from the germline V gene are DFQATT and SNEGSKA (reference sequence). CDR3 length: 11 residues. V was shortened by 4 bases and J by 7 bases, with 7 bases between the two germline ends.

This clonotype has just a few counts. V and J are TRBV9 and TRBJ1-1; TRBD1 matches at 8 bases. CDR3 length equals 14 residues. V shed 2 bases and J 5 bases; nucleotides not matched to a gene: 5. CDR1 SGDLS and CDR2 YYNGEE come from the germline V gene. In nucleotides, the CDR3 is TGTGCCAGCAGCGTTACAGGGGGTCTTACTGAAGCTTTCTTT. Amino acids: CASSVTGGLTEAFF.

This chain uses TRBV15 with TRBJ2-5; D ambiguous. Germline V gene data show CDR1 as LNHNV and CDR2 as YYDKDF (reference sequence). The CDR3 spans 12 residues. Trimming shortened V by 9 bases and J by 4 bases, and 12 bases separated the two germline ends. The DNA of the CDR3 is TGTGCCACTCAACGAGTCCCAGAGACCCAGTACTTC. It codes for CATQRVPETQYF.

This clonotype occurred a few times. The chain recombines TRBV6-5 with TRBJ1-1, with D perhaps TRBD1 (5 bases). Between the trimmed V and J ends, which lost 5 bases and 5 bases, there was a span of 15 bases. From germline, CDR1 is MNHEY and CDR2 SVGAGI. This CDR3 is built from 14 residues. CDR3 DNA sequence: TGTGCCAGCAGTATTCTGGAGGGGATGACTGAAGCTTTCTTT. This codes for CASSILEGMTEAFF.

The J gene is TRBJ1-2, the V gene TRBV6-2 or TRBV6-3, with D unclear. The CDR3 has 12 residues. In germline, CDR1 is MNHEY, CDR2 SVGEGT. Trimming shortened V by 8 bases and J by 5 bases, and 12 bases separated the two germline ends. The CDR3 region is CASHLGEYGYTF. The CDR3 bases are TGTGCCAGCCACCTTGGGGAATATGGCTACACCTTC.